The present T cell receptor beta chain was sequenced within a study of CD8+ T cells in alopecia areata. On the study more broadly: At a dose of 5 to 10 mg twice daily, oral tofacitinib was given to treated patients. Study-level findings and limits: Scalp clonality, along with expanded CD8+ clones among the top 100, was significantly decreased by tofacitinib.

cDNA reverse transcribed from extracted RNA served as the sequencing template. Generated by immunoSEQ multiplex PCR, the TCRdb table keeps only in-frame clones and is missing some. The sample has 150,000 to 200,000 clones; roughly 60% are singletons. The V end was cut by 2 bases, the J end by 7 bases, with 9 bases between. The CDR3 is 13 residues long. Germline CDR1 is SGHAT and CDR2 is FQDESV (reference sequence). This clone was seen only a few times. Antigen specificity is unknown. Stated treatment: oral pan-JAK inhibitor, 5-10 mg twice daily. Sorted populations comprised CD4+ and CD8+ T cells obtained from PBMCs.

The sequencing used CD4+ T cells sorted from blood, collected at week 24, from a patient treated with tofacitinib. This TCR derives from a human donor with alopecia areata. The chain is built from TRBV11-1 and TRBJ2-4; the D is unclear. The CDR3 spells CASSLTVMNIQYF. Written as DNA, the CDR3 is TGTGCCAGCAGCTTAACAGTTATGAACATTCAGTACTTC.